This T cell receptor beta chain was identified in a study of T-cell memory formation after mild COVID-19. CDR1 and CDR2 from the germline V gene are SEHNR and FQNEAQ (reference sequence). This CDR3 comprises 16 residues. Trimming removed 5 bases from V and 2 bases from J; junction bases left unmatched: 6. TCRdb recomputed calls from the 5' RACE reads with MiXCR, one row per CDR3 protein. The table includes approximately 260,000 distinct CDR3 sequences, about a sixth detected once. This clonotype was seen more than once but under ten times. Sequencing used PBMCs or a T cell subset sorted from them (not recorded which). This sequence originates from a man between 18 and 35 years old who had mild COVID-19 (a few samples of this study predate the infection). Cell type and time point are not known. The J gene is TRBJ2-3, the V gene TRBV7-9, with 11 bases lining up with TRBD2. The CDR3: CASSVRLAGNTDTQYF. The CDR3 nucleotides are TGTGCCAGCAGCGTAAGACTAGCGGGGAACACAGATACGCAGTATTTT.